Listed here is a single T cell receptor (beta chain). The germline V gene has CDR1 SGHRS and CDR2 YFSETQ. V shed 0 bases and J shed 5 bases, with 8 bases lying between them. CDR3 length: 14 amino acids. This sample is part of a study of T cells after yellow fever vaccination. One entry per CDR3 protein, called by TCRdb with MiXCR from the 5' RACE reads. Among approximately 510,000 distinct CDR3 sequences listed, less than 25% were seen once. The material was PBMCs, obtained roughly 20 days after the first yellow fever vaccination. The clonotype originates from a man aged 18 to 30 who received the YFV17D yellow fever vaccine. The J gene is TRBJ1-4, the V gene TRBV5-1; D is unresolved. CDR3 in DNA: TGCGCCAGCAGCTTGGGACACACAAATGAAAAACTGTTTTTT. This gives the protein CASSLGHTNEKLFF.